This TCR beta chain was captured by sequencing in a study of beta chain features in type 1 diabetes. Study-level points and caveats: The naive, central memory and Treg TCRB repertoires of patients appeared to be more similar to one another than those of healthy donors. Moderate yet significant TCRB CDR3 shortening was seen in Type 1 diabetes patients in all four CD4+ subsets.

The CDR3 covers 12 residues. V lost 3 bases, J lost 8 bases, and 10 bases lay in between. Germline values: CDR1 MGHRA, CDR2 YSYEKL. Sorted CD4+ subsets: naive, central memory, regulatory, stem cell-like memory (CD45RO/CCR7/CD25/CD127/CD95/CD27 panel). As regards this clone: Its matching antigen is unknown.

The entirety of the isolated RNA underwent reverse transcription, so expressed TCRB transcripts were sequenced. Average reads for naive, central memory and regulatory T cell samples were several million. Clones were read by immunoSEQ multiplex PCR, and TCRdb kept only the in-frame ones, dropping some. Of around 280,000 clones listed, 15% were seen once; the top ten hold 0.015%. Sequencing was carried out using naive CD4+ T cells from blood. This sequence joins TRBV4-1 and TRBJ1-1; no clear D. This sequence was found in a man younger than 30 with type 1 diabetes. CDR3 sequence: CASSQALGEAFF. The CDR3 DNA reads as TGCGCCAGCAGCCAGGCCCTAGGAGAAGCTTTCTTT.